The clone carrying this T cell receptor (beta chain) was recorded at least ten times. RNA transcripts served as the template for amplifying TCR beta CDR3 regions. When the TCR CDR3 underwent first-round RT-PCR, the HTBI primer set was used. TCRdb ran MiXCR on the multiplex PCR reads and lists one entry per CDR3 protein. The sample carries roughly 560,000 distinct CDR3 sequences, about 14% recorded once. Germline assignment: CDR1 MDHEN and CDR2 SYDVKM. Trimming took 4 bases from V and 8 from J, leaving 9 bases between them. The CDR3 is made up of 12 amino acids. This specimen belongs to a study of T cells in Graves' hyperthyroidism and ophthalmopathy. On the study more broadly: The authors collected peripheral blood at initial diagnosis, before any treatment.

Patients having uncontrolled infection, another autoimmune disease, pregnancy or lactation were not included. Diagnoses were made from clinical symptoms, serum measures (thyroxine and TRAb), thyroid ultrasound and orbital computed tomography. This chain links TRBV28 with TRBJ1-5; D remains ambiguous. The TCR originated in a woman between 35 and 50 years old with Graves' ophthalmopathy. The specimen was blood. The CDR3 region is CASSWADKPQHF. CDR3 in DNA: TGTGCCAGCAGTTGGGCAGACAAGCCCCAGCATTTT.